These 28 T cell receptor beta chains came from one sample sequenced in a study of post-analysis software for immune sequencing data. Antigen specificity for these receptors is unknown. TCR beta cDNA libraries had unique molecular identifiers. Each CDR3 protein is one row after TCRdb ran MiXCR on the PCR reads. Of approximately 730,000 distinct CDR3 sequences in the sample, about 32% were seen once. Study conclusions and caveats: In patients, five or six TRBV segments were more frequent than in controls, with TRBV5-6, TRBV5-1 and TRBV20-1 among them.

Sequenced sample: blood. The receptor set was obtained from a girl aged 10 to 17 with multiple sclerosis.

V usage is TRBV11-2 and J usage is TRBJ2-5; D unclear. The germline V gene encodes CDR1 SGHAT and CDR2 FQNNGV. This CDR3 comprises 15 residues. Trimming shortened V by 0 bases and J by 4 bases, and 12 bases separated the two germline ends. As DNA, the CDR3 is TGTGCCAGCAGCTTAGATCGGGCAGGTCCAGAGACCCAGTACTTC. Translation: CASSLDRAGPETQYF.

This chain connects TRBV29-1 to TRBJ2-5, with D perhaps given as TRBD1 or TRBD2 (5 bases each). Germline V lookup: CDR1 SQVTM, CDR2 ANQGSEA. Trimming shortened V by 3 bases and J by 2 bases, and 13 bases separated the two germline ends. The CDR3 is 14 amino acids. This CDR3 is CSVEKGTGQETQYF. CDR3 sequence (DNA): TGCAGCGTTGAGAAAGGGACCGGACAAGAGACCCAGTACTTC.

This clonotype has only a few counts. The chain employs TRBV11-2 and TRBJ2-5; no clear D. Trimming took 5 bases from V and 3 from J, leaving 7 bases between them. Germline V CDR1 and CDR2: SGHAT, FQNNGV. The CDR3 is 12 residues long. CDR3 sequence (DNA): TGTGCCAGCAGCCACCAAGAAGAGACCCAGTACTTC. Its protein is CASSHQEETQYF. Full variable domain (outside the CDR3, taken from reference TRBV11-2 and TRBJ2-5): EAGVAQSPRYKIIEKRQSVAFWCNPISGHATLYWYQQILGQGPKLLIQFQNNGVVDDSQLPKDRFSAERLKGVDSTLKIQPAKLEDSAVYLCASSHQEETQYFGPGTRLLVL.

This clonotype occurred a few times. V and J are TRBV19 and TRBJ2-5; unclear D gene. CDR1 and CDR2 from the germline V gene are LNHDA and SQIVND (reference sequence). The germline V and J ends were trimmed by 1 base and 1 base, with 7 bases remaining between them. The length of the CDR3 is 14 residues. In DNA, the CDR3 is TGTGCCAGTAGTATAGCGACGGCCCAAGAGACCCAGTACTTC. This encodes CASSIATAQETQYF.

The chain has TRBV12-3 or TRBV12-4 and TRBJ2-1; tentatively, D is TRBD2 (7 bases). Trimming took 0 bases from V and 6 from J, leaving 12 bases between them. The CDR3 contains 15 residues. The CDR3 sequence is CASSLAGGPSNEQFF. The CDR3 DNA follows: TGTGCCAGCAGTTTAGCGGGGGGGCCTTCCAATGAGCAGTTCTTC.

This clonotype was picked up a small number of times. The rearrangement joins TRBV20-1 to TRBJ1-2, with a possible D match to TRBD1 (5 bases). Trimming stripped 4 bases from V and 5 bases from J, with 32 bases between. Germline loops: CDR1 DFQATT, CDR2 SNEGSKA (reference sequence). The CDR3 loop spans 19 amino acids. In DNA form, the CDR3 reads TGCAGTGCTAACTACTACCTGACCGGACACTATGGAATGGAGTATGGCTACACCTTC. This gives the protein CSANYYLTGHYGMEYGYTF.

CDR3 loop: CASSRLAGGPPEQYF. CDR3 DNA sequence: TGTGCCAGCAGTAGGCTAGCGGGAGGGCCTCCCGAGCAGTACTTC. The chain joins TRBV6-1 to TRBJ2-7; TRBD2 matches at 12 bases. Trimming cost V 5 bases and J 6 bases; bases outside gene matches: 8. Germline loops: CDR1 MNHNS, CDR2 SASEGT. The CDR3 loop spans 15 amino acids.

The rearrangement joins TRBV4-3 to TRBJ2-1, with 7 nucleotides matching TRBD2. Trimming removed 3 bases from V and 3 bases from J; junction bases left unmatched: 2. Per germline, CDR1 LGHNA and CDR2 YSLEER. The CDR3 is 14 amino acids. The CDR3 region has the DNA TGCGCCAGCAGCCATGGGAGGGACTACAATGAGCAGTTCTTC. This encodes CASSHGRDYNEQFF.

This clonotype has a handful of counts. This chain connects TRBV14 to TRBJ2-5, with D unclear. Germline CDR1 is SGHDN and CDR2 is FVKESK. The CDR3 has 15 residues. Deletions cut 3 bases from V and 1 base from J, with 12 bases between. Here the CDR3 DNA reads TGTGCCAGCAGCCAGGGCCCTAGGCGCCAAGAGACCCAGTACTTC. Translation: CASSQGPRRQETQYF. Looking up the rest from reference TRBV14 and TRBJ2-5 gives the full variable domain: EAGVTQFPSHSVIEKGQTVTLRCDPISGHDNLYWYRRVMGKEIKFLLHFVKESKQDESGMPNNRFLAERTGGTYSTLKVQPAELEDSGVYFCASSQGPRRQETQYFGPGTRLLVL.

The V gene is TRBV25-1, the J gene TRBJ2-1; 7 bases fit TRBD1. Looked up from germline, CDR1 is MGHDK and CDR2 is SYGVNS. The CDR3 is 14 residues long. Losses at the gene ends were 4 bases for V and 8 bases for J; bases not matched to a gene: 8. The CDR3 sequence is CASSAGGVGDEQFF. The DNA of the CDR3 is TGTGCCAGCAGTGCAGGGGGAGTGGGGGATGAGCAGTTCTTC.

This chain joins TRBV4-2 and TRBJ1-6; a weak D match, TRBD1 (6 bases). The CDR3 is made up of 15 amino acids. CDR1 and CDR2 (germline): LGHNA, YNFKEQ. The V and J ends lost 4 bases and 4 bases respectively, with 11 bases between them. CDR3 DNA sequence: TGTGCCAGCAGCCCGAGGGGGGTGTATAATTCACCCCTCCACTTT. Its protein is CASSPRGVYNSPLHF.

This clonotype was picked up many times. The genes are TRBV29-1 and TRBJ2-5; D might be TRBD1 (6 bases). Germline CDR1 SQVTM, CDR2 ANQGSEA. V lost 4 bases and J 3 bases, leaving 9 bases between the germline ends. The CDR3 sequence is 12 residues long. CDR3 sequence: CSVGGGEETQYF. The CDR3 nucleotides are TGCAGCGTTGGAGGGGGAGAAGAGACCCAGTACTTC.

Only a few counts were recorded for this clonotype. The chain combines TRBV5-1 with TRBJ2-7; no reliable D call. The length of the CDR3 is 14 residues. Per the germline V gene, CDR1 is SGHRS and CDR2 is YFSETQ. V was shortened by 1 base and J by 0 bases, with 8 bases between the two germline ends. In DNA form, the CDR3 reads TGCGCCAGCAGCTTGTCATTCAGCTCCTACGAGCAGTACTTC. Protein: CASSLSFSSYEQYF.

The chain employs TRBV12-3 or TRBV12-4 and TRBJ2-1; TRBD2 agrees at 12 bases. J lost 6 bases, V lost 7 bases, and 7 bases had no gene match. There are 15 residues in the CDR3. CDR3 protein: CASTPGLAGFNEQFF. As DNA, the CDR3 is TGTGCCAGCACCCCGGGACTAGCGGGTTTCAATGAGCAGTTCTTC.

Worth noting for this clonotype: Sequence at one end of the junction differs from germline and may be a read error. The gene calls are TRBV15 and TRBJ1-2; 7 positions match TRBD1. This CDR3 has 16 amino acids. Germline lookup yields CDR1 LNHNV and CDR2 YYDKDF (reference sequence). Here the CDR3 reads CATGRDTGRQGSGYTF. The CDR3 region has the DNA TGTGCCACCGGCAGAGATACGGGGCGACAGGGCTCGGGCTACACCTTC.

The chain carries TRBV18 and TRBJ2-6; 8 bases map to TRBD1. CDR1 and CDR2 (germline): KGHSH, LQKENI. Trimming took 3 bases from V and 9 from J; bases not matched to a gene: 1. The CDR3 contains 13 residues. CDR3: CASSPGTGNVLTF. DNA of the CDR3: TGTGCCAGCTCACCGGGGACAGGCAACGTCCTGACTTTC.

The table lists this clonotype with a count of one. Because the CDR3's place on the DNA is in doubt, the DNA is left out and the CDR3 is given as listed by TCRdb. This chain connects TRBV7-5 to TRBJ2-1; the table's D gene call, TRBD1, was not cross checked with the DNA. TRBV7-5 is reported as a pseudogene. The CDR3 region is 20 residues in length, termini included. The CDR3 loop is CISVPEAPGRGAVSYNEQFF.

The rearrangement links TRBV20-1 to TRBJ2-7; D possibly matches TRBD1 or TRBD2 (5 bases each). The J call may be faulty, since TRBJ2-4 better matches the DNA end. Germline values: CDR1 DFQATT, CDR2 SNEGSKA (reference sequence). The CDR3 spans 13 residues. CDR3 sequence (DNA): TGCAGTGCTAATATAGGGGTGGGGGACATTCAGTACTTC. Protein: CSANIGVGDIQYF.

This clonotype was observed a handful of times. V is TRBV6-6 and J is TRBJ1-2; 10 positions match TRBD1. The CDR3 loop spans 15 amino acids. V lost 6 bases to trimming and J lost 5 bases; unmatched junction nucleotides: 9. Germline CDR1 and CDR2: MNHNY and SVGAGI (reference sequence). CDR3 DNA sequence: TGTGCCAGCAGAAAACCGGGACAGGGGCATTATGGCTACACCTTC. As protein: CASRKPGQGHYGYTF.

This rearrangement joins TRBV2 to TRBJ1-4, with unresolved D. The length of the CDR3 is 15 residues. Germline V gene lookup returns CDR1 SNHLY and CDR2 FYNNEI. V was clipped by 4 bases and J by 0 bases, with 9 bases between them. In DNA form, the CDR3 reads TGTGCCAGCAGTGTATCGGTTGCAACTAATGAAAAACTGTTTTTT. Amino acids: CASSVSVATNEKLFF.

This clonotype was counted only a few times. The CDR3 region is CASSLFERDSYGYTF. The CDR3 region has the DNA TGTGCCAGCAGCTTATTCGAACGGGACAGCTATGGCTACACCTTC. The chain is built from TRBV7-6 and TRBJ1-2, with TRBD1 matching over 7 bases. Per germline, CDR1 SGHVS and CDR2 FNYEAQ. The V segment lost 2 bases and the J segment 4 bases; nucleotides outside the gene matches: 7. The CDR3 length is 15 residues. Full variable domain (outside the CDR3, taken from reference TRBV7-6 and TRBJ1-2): GAGVSQSPRYKVTKRGQDVALRCDPISGHVSLYWYRQALGQGPEFLTYFNYEAQQDKSGLPNDRFSAERPEGSISTLTIQRTEQRDSAMYRCASSLFERDSYGYTFGSGTRLTVV.

This clonotype has more than one count but fewer than ten. The rearrangement uses TRBV20-1 and TRBJ2-1; D tentatively fits TRBD1 or TRBD2 (6 bases each). Germline values: CDR1 DFQATT, CDR2 SNEGSKA (reference sequence). This CDR3 spans 13 amino acids. V was clipped by 2 bases and J by 4 bases, with 9 bases between them. CDR3 in amino acids: CSARPGAYNEQFF. The DNA for the CDR3 is TGCAGTGCTAGACCGGGGGCATACAATGAGCAGTTCTTC.

Here the CDR3 DNA reads TGTGCCAGCAGCGTAGAAGCAGTCCCAGATACGCAGTATTTT. Protein sequence: CASSVEAVPDTQYF. The rearrangement uses TRBV9 and TRBJ2-3; no clear D gene. Per germline, CDR1 SGDLS and CDR2 YYNGEE. The CDR3 runs 14 residues. V was trimmed by 0 bases and J by 4 bases, leaving 9 bases between them.

V is TRBV20-1 and J is TRBJ2-7, with 8 bases matching TRBD1. Germline CDR1 and CDR2: DFQATT and SNEGSKA (reference sequence). V shed 1 base, J shed 6 bases, and the junction held 11 bases outside the gene matches. This CDR3 region has 15 residues. The DNA of the CDR3 is TGCAGTGCTAGAGGAAATCCCGGGACAGGTGGCGAGCAGTACTTC. Protein: CSARGNPGTGGEQYF.

This clonotype turned up a few times. The chain is built from TRBV28 and TRBJ1-5, with D uncertain. This CDR3 spans 14 amino acids. Germline loops: CDR1 MDHEN, CDR2 SYDVKM. V dropped 3 bases and J dropped 2 bases, with 8 bases sitting between them. As DNA, the CDR3 is TGTGCCAGCAGTTTTTGGGGAGGCAATCAGCCCCAGCATTTT. It is translated as CASSFWGGNQPQHF. The complete variable domain, with remaining parts taken from reference TRBV28 and TRBJ1-5, reads DVKVTQSSRYLVKRTGEKVFLECVQDMDHENMFWYRQDPGLGLRLIYFSYDVKMKEKGDIPEGYSVSREKKERFSLILESASTNQTSMYLCASSFWGGNQPQHFGDGTRLSIL.

The rearrangement joins TRBV7-2 to TRBJ1-1; D unclear. CDR3 size: 14 residues. CDR1 is SGHTA and CDR2 is FQGNSA in the germline V gene. V dropped 4 bases and J dropped 2 bases, with 11 bases sitting between them. The CDR3: CASSSRTVNTEAFF. Written as DNA, the CDR3 is TGTGCCAGCAGCTCCCGGACGGTAAACACTGAAGCTTTCTTT.

The J gene is TRBJ2-3, the V gene TRBV9, with 9 bases identical to TRBD1. With 0 bases clipped from V and 3 bases from J, the junction kept 5 bases outside the gene matches. Germline CDR1 reads SGDLS; CDR2 reads YYNGEE. The CDR3 extends over 16 amino acids. The CDR3 bases are TGTGCCAGCAGCGTAGGAACAGGGGGCATAACAGATACGCAGTATTTT. This encodes CASSVGTGGITDTQYF. Variable domain in full (rest from reference TRBV9 and TRBJ2-3): DSGVTQTPKHLITATGQRVTLRCSPRSGDLSVYWYQQSLDQGLQFLIQYYNGEERAKGNILERFSAQQFPDLHSELNLSSLELGDSALYFCASSVGTGGITDTQYFGPGTRLTVL.

The V gene is TRBV5-1, the J gene TRBJ1-2; 10 positions match TRBD1. Trimming cost V 3 bases and J 7 bases; bases outside gene matches: 6. The length of the CDR3 is 14 residues. CDR1 SGHRS and CDR2 YFSETQ come from the germline V gene. CDR3: CASSSTGGEGGYTF. In nucleotides, the CDR3 is TGCGCCAGCAGCTCGACAGGGGGCGAGGGTGGCTACACCTTC. Combining the CDR3 with reference TRBV5-1 and TRBJ1-2 gives the whole variable domain KAGVTQTPRYLIKTRGQQVTLSCSPISGHRSVSWYQQTPGQGLQFLFEYFSETQRNKGNFPGRFSGRQFSNSRSEMNVSTLELGDSALYLCASSSTGGEGGYTFGSGTRLTVV.